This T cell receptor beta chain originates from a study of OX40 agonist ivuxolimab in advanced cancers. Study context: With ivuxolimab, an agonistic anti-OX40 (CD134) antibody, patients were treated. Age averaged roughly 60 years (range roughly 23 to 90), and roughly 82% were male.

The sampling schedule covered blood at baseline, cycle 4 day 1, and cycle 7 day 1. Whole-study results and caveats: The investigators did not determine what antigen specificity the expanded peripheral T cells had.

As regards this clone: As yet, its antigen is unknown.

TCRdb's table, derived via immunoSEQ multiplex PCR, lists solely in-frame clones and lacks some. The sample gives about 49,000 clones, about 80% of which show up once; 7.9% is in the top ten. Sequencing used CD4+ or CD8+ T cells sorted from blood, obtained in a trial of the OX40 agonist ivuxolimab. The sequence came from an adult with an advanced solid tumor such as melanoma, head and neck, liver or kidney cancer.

The CDR3 reads CASSGSGDEQFF. In DNA form, the CDR3 reads TGTGCCAGCAGCGGATCGGGCGATGAGCAGTTCTTC. The chain couples TRBV7-7 to TRBJ2-1; D is ambiguous. This CDR3 is built from 12 residues. V was shortened by 5 bases and J by 8 bases, with 10 bases between the two germline ends. CDR1 is SSHAT and CDR2 is FNYEAQ in the germline V gene (reference sequence).